This T cell receptor beta chain was observed in a study of T cell repertoires in cytomegalovirus infection. Study-level background: Shared public TCR beta signatures pointed to both CMV infection and a matching HLA type.

A remark on this clonotype: What it binds is not known.

Germline V gives CDR1 KGHSH, CDR2 LQKENI. V was pared by 2 bases and J by 9 bases, with 14 bases between. This CDR3 spans 14 amino acids. General study points: Dominant in the ex vivo response were TCR beta clonotypes restricted by HLA-C and specific for CMV.

From the reads, TCRdb called clonotypes with MiXCR, one entry per CDR3 protein. The data show hundreds of thousands of distinct CDR3 sequences, with 33% seen just once and roughly 15% held by the top ten. The sequence was collected from a human donor in good health (CMV status not recorded). Some clones in this sample may be carry-over from other donors' samples. V usage is TRBV18 and J usage is TRBJ2-1; maybe TRBD2 (6 bases). The sequenced sample was cultured PBMCs, obtained from culture after CMV antigen stimulation. The CDR3 region has the DNA TGTGCCAGCTCACCAGGGCTAGCGTTCAGTGAGCAGTTCTTC. Amino acid sequence: CASSPGLAFSEQFF. Looking up the rest from reference TRBV18 and TRBJ2-1 gives the full variable domain: NAGVMQNPRHLVRRRGQEARLRCSPMKGHSHVYWYRQLPEEGLKFMVYLQKENIIDESGMPKERFSAEFPKEGPSILRIQQVVRGDSAAYFCASSPGLAFSEQFFGPGTRLTVL.